Presented here are 15 T cell receptor beta chains from one specimen sequenced in a study of T-cell reconstitution after alpha-beta-depleted transplantation in children. Unique molecular identifiers were used to barcode this TCRbeta library. Using its own MiXCR run on the PCR reads, TCRdb lists one record per CDR3 protein. This sample has about 610,000 distinct CDR3 sequences, with about 10% found just once. The source was PBMCs from the stem cell graft donor, collected from the stem cell graft. The receptors originated from a human donor who donated a stem cell graft to a child with acute myeloid leukemia.

This sequence joins TRBV3-1 and TRBJ1-5; TRBD1 matches at 7 bases. The CDR3 covers 16 residues. V lost 6 bases, J lost 2 bases, and 10 bases stayed unmatched. Germline lookup yields CDR1 LGHDT and CDR2 YNNKEL (reference sequence). The CDR3 spells CASSPQGIGGNQPQHF. The DNA of the CDR3 is TGTGCCAGCAGTCCACAGGGGATTGGGGGCAATCAGCCCCAGCATTTT.

This clonotype was observed a handful of times. The chain combines TRBV3-1 with TRBJ1-1, with unresolved D. Germline V gene sequence: CDR1 LGHDT, CDR2 YNNKEL (reference sequence). There are 14 residues in the CDR3. Trimming stripped 0 bases from V and 4 bases from J, with 9 bases between. The CDR3 DNA follows: TGTGCCAGCAGCCAAGATGATGTAATCACTGAAGCTTTCTTT. Translating it yields CASSQDDVITEAFF.

This clonotype was recorded at least ten times. CDR3 protein: CASSEAGLALGEQFF. DNA for the CDR3: TGTGCCAGCAGTGAAGCGGGACTAGCTCTCGGTGAGCAGTTCTTC. The V and J genes are TRBV6-1 and TRBJ2-1, with 9 bases aligning to TRBD2. Germline CDR1 and CDR2: MNHNS and SASEGT. The CDR3 is 15 amino acids. The V segment lost 0 bases and the J segment 9 bases; nucleotides outside the gene matches: 6.

This clonotype showed up just a few times. DNA of the CDR3: TGTGCCAGCAGAACGGGACTAGCGGGACAGAATACGCAGTATTTT. Encoded protein: CASRTGLAGQNTQYF. The chain is built from TRBV12-3 or TRBV12-4 and TRBJ2-3; 13 bases line up with TRBD2. This CDR3 has 15 residues. V gave up 6 bases and J gave up 7 bases; unmatched junction bases: 7.

This clonotype was seen only a few times. This chain connects TRBV7-9 to TRBJ2-1; 11 nucleotides align to TRBD2. CDR1 is SEHNR and CDR2 is FQNEAQ in the germline V gene (reference sequence). This CDR3 spans 17 amino acids. The ends lost 1 base at V and 9 bases at J; junction bases unmatched: 11. This CDR3 reads CASSLVPGLAGRGEQFF. CDR3 DNA sequence: TGTGCCAGCAGCTTAGTCCCTGGACTAGCGGGCAGGGGTGAGCAGTTCTTC. The full variable domain, its missing parts supplied by reference TRBV7-9 and TRBJ2-1, is DTGVSQNPRHKITKRGQNVTFRCDPISEHNRLYWYRQTLGQGPEFLTYFQNEAQLEKSRLLSDRFSAERPKGSFSTLEIQRTEQGDSAMYLCASSLVPGLAGRGEQFFGPGTRLTVL.

The chain is built from TRBV7-2 and TRBJ1-5; D is ambiguous. The CDR3 spans 16 residues. In germline, CDR1 is SGHTA, CDR2 FQGNSA. V shed 0 bases and J shed 0 bases, with 9 bases lying between them. CDR3 coding DNA: TGTGCCAGCAGCTTAGCGATTTCGAATAGCAATCAGCCCCAGCATTTT. It codes for CASSLAISNSNQPQHF. The full variable domain, rest sourced from reference TRBV7-2 and TRBJ1-5, is GAGVSQSPSNKVTEKGKDVELRCDPISGHTALYWYRQSLGQGLEFLIYFQGNSAPDKSGLPSDRFSAERTGGSVSTLTIQRTQQEDSAVYLCASSLAISNSNQPQHFGDGTRLSIL.

With respect to this clonotype: One end of the junction is discordant with germline, which a read error may explain. This chain's CDR3 is CASSLAGGEEYF. CDR3 coding DNA: TGCGCCAGCAGCTTGGCAGGGGGCGAGGAGTACTTC. The rearrangement joins TRBV5-1 to TRBJ2-7; TRBD1 aligns across 8 bases. The CDR3 consists of 12 residues. The germline CDR1 and CDR2 sequences are SGHRS and YFSETQ.

In its sample, this clonotype was seen many times. The chain has TRBV7-8 and TRBJ2-7; TRBD2 matches at 11 bases. Germline lookup yields CDR1 SGHVS and CDR2 FQNEAQ. The CDR3 is 16 amino acids. The V segment lost 5 bases and the J segment 0 bases; nucleotides outside the gene matches: 6. CDR3 region: CASSPYLAGGSYEQYF. The CDR3 DNA sequence: TGTGCCAGCAGCCCCTATCTAGCGGGAGGCTCCTACGAGCAGTACTTC.

The table lists this clonotype with a few counts. This chain links TRBV7-2 with TRBJ2-5; no reliable D call. The germline gives CDR1 SGHTA, CDR2 FQGNSA. The CDR3 totals 12 residues. Trimming took off 6 bases at V and 2 bases at J, with 7 bases between the two ends. The CDR3: CASRAQQETQYF. The CDR3 DNA sequence: TGTGCCAGCAGAGCCCAACAAGAGACCCAGTACTTC.

This clonotype was found a few times. The chain links TRBV28 to TRBJ1-1; tentatively, D is TRBD1 (5 bases). This CDR3 is 10 amino acids long. Between the trimmed V and J ends, which lost 8 bases and 10 bases, there was a span of 11 bases. Looked up from germline, CDR1 is MDHEN and CDR2 is SYDVKM. The CDR3: CASGETGAFF. In DNA form, the CDR3 reads TGTGCCAGCGGGGAAACAGGAGCTTTCTTT.

This clonotype was picked up many times. This chain uses TRBV4-3 with TRBJ2-7; perhaps D is TRBD1 or TRBD2 (5 bases each). This CDR3 has 14 amino acids. Trimming removed 3 bases from V and 4 bases from J, with 13 bases in between. CDR1 is LGHNA and CDR2 is YSLEER in the germline V gene. For the CDR3, the DNA is TGCGCCAGCAGCCACCGGGACCGAGGGTACGAGCAGTACTTC. This encodes CASSHRDRGYEQYF.

The chain carries TRBV6-5 and TRBJ1-4; possible D gene TRBD1, 6 bases. Trimming removed 6 bases from V and 2 bases from J, with 13 bases in between. CDR1 is MNHEY, CDR2 SVGAGI, per germline. The CDR3 spans 15 residues. The CDR3 reads CASRSTGLTNEKLFF. The CDR3 nucleotides read TGTGCCAGCAGGTCTACAGGGTTGACTAATGAAAAACTGTTTTTT.

This clonotype turned up a few times. V usage is TRBV25-1 and J usage is TRBJ2-3, with TRBD1 identical over 10 bases. The germline gives CDR1 MGHDK, CDR2 SYGVNS. V gave up 2 bases and J gave up 0 bases; unmatched junction bases: 11. The CDR3 has 19 residues. The CDR3 DNA is TGTGCCAGCAGTGAAGACAGGGGGCGAGGGCGTTCTAGCACAGATACGCAGTATTTT. Translated, it gives CASSEDRGRGRSSTDTQYF. Complete variable domain (other parts from reference TRBV25-1 and TRBJ2-3): EADIYQTPRYLVIGTGKKITLECSQTMGHDKMYWYQQDPGMELHLIHYSYGVNSTEKGDLSSESTVSRIRTEHFPLTLESARPSHTSQYLCASSEDRGRGRSSTDTQYFGPGTRLTVL.

This clonotype was picked up many times. V is TRBV29-1 and J is TRBJ2-1; 8 positions agree with TRBD2. The CDR3 length is 13 residues. The germline CDR1 and CDR2 sequences are SQVTM and ANQGSEA. V lost 7 bases, J lost 9 bases, and 11 bases stayed unmatched. The DNA of the CDR3 is TGCAGCGGACCTCAGCGGGAGATCACTGAGCAGTTCTTC. Translated, it gives CSGPQREITEQFF.

The chain couples TRBV6-1 to TRBJ1-2; the match to TRBD1 covers 7 bases. Germline V gives CDR1 MNHNS, CDR2 SASEGT. With V trimmed by 4 bases and J by 7 bases, 6 bases remained unmatched. The CDR3 contains 13 residues. As DNA, the CDR3 is TGTGCCAGCAGTGTTGAGACAGGGCTTGGCTACACCTTC. It codes for CASSVETGLGYTF.